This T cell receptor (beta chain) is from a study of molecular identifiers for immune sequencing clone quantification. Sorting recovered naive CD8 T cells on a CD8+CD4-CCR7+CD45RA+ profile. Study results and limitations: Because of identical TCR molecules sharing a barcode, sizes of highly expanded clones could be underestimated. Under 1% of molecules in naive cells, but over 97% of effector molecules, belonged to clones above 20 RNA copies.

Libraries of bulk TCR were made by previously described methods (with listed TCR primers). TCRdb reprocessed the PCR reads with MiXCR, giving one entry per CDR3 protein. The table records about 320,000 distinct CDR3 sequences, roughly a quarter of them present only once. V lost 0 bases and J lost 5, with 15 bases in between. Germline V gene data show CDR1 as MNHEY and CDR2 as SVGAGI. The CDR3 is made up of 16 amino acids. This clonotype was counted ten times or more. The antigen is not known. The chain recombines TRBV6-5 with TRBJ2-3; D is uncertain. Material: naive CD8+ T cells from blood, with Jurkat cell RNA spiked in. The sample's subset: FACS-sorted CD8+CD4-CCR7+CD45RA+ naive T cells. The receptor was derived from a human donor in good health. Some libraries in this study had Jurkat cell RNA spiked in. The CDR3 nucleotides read TGTGCCAGCAGTTACTCGATTGACTCTGGCGGAGATACGCAGTATTTT. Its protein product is CASSYSIDSGGDTQYF.